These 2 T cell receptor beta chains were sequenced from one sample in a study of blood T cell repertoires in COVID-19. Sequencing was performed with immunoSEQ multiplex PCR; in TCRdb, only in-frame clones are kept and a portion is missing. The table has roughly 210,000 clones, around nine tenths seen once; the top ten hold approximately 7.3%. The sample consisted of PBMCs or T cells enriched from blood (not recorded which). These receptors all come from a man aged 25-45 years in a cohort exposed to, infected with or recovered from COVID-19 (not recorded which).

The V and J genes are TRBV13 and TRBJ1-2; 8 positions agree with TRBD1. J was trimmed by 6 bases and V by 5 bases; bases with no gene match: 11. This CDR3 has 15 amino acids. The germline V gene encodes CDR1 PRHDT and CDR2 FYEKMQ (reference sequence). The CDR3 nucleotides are TGTGCCAGCAGCAAAGGACAGGGCGGATTTGATGGCTACACCTTC. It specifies CASSKGQGGFDGYTF. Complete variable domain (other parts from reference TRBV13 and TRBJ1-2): AAGVIQSPRHLIKEKRETATLKCYPIPRHDTVYWYQQGPGQDPQFLISFYEKMQSDKGSIPDRFSAQQFSDYHSELNMSSLELGDSALYFCASSKGQGGFDGYTFGSGTRLTVV.

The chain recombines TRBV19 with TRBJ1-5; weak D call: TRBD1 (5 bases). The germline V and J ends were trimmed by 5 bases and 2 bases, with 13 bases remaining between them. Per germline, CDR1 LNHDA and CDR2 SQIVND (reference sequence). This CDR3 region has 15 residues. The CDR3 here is CASSRTGSRNQPQHF. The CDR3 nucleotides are TGTGCCAGTAGTCGTACAGGATCCCGCAATCAGCCCCAGCATTTT.